The 15 T cell receptor beta chains presented below share a single source sample, sequenced in a study of tumor and adjacent non-tumor tissue in lung cancer. A modified ARM-PCR protocol with three rounds of nested PCR amplified TCRbeta. TCRdb re-analysed the multiplex PCR reads in MiXCR, keeping a single row per CDR3 protein. Among about 48,000 distinct CDR3 sequences listed, about 68% were seen once. RNA was extracted from bulk tissue without any cell sorting. More than 3 cm separated this lung sample from the edge of the tumor. Sequencing was carried out using distant non-tumor lung tissue. Every receptor here comes from a woman in her sixties or seventies with non-small cell lung cancer.

This clonotype was recorded once. The V gene is TRBV28, the J gene TRBJ2-7, with TRBD2 as a possible D gene (5 bases). This CDR3 is 14 amino acids long. In germline, CDR1 is MDHEN, CDR2 SYDVKM. The ends were cut back, 3 bases at V and 7 bases at J, with 16 bases in the middle. CDR3 DNA sequence: TGTGCCAGCAGTTTTCGGGATCTCCCTAATGAGCAGTACTTC. Its translation is CASSFRDLPNEQYF.

As concerns this clonotype: The germline gene is not matched at one end of the junction; a read error may be the cause. In nucleotides, the CDR3 is TGTGCCAGCGCCCTTTCAGTAGGGAACACAGAAGCTTTCTTT. It encodes CASALSVGNTEAFF. The rearrangement joins TRBV12-3 or TRBV12-4 to TRBJ1-1; the D is unclear. The CDR3 contains 14 residues.

This clonotype was seen only once. Mismatch with germline at one junction end may stem from a read error. This chain links TRBV14 with TRBJ2-3; D unclear. The V gene's germline CDR1 is SGHDN and CDR2 FVKESK. This CDR3 spans 15 amino acids. CDR3 protein: CTSSHDDTITDTQYF. CDR3 nucleotide sequence: TGTACCAGCAGCCACGACGACACTATCACAGATACACAGTATTTT.

The V and J genes are TRBV5-1 and TRBJ2-1; TRBD2 aligns across 10 bases. Germline V gene sequence: CDR1 SGHRS, CDR2 YFSETQ. This CDR3 has 15 residues. Trimming at V came to 7 bases and at J to 5 bases, leaving 9 bases not matched to a gene. CDR3 coding DNA: TGCGCCAGCGGCCCTAGCGGGGGAATGGACAATGAGCAGTTCTTC. Amino acids: CASGPSGGMDNEQFF.

This sequence joins TRBV6-5 and TRBJ2-3, with D unclear. This CDR3 contains 15 residues. Trimming removed 0 bases from V and 12 bases from J, with 19 bases in between. Germline V lookup: CDR1 MNHEY, CDR2 SVGAGI. CDR3 sequence: CASSYSFMNTVSQYF. DNA of the CDR3: TGTGCCAGCAGTTACTCGTTTATGAACACAGTTTCACAGTATTTT.

As to this clonotype: The CDR3 end shows no conserved phenylalanine or tryptophan, and so a read error is likely. Here the CDR3 reads CASSQDGTVNNEQFL. The CDR3 DNA is TGTGCCAGCAGCCAAGACGGGACGGTGAACAATGAGCAGTTCTTA. V and J are TRBV4-2 and TRBJ2-1; D may correspond to TRBD1 or TRBD2 (5 bases each). The CDR3 totals 15 residues. CDR1 is LGHNA, CDR2 YNFKEQ, per germline. Trimming pared 0 bases from V and 5 bases from J, leaving 11 bases between.

The gene calls are TRBV4-2 and TRBJ2-7; 7 bases line up with TRBD1. CDR1 is LGHNA and CDR2 is YNFKEQ in the germline V gene. V shed 11 bases, J shed 3 bases, and the junction held 13 bases outside the gene matches. The CDR3 loop spans 14 amino acids. As DNA, the CDR3 is TGTGCCGGCACCCCGACGGGACAGAGCTACGAGCAGTACTTC. This gives the protein CAGTPTGQSYEQYF.

In the case of this clonotype: This CDR3 fails to terminate in the conserved phenylalanine or tryptophan, so it likely reflects a read error. This chain connects TRBV6-2 or TRBV6-3 to TRBJ1-6, with D unclear. Germline V lookup: CDR1 MNHEY, CDR2 SVGEGT. Trimming stripped 2 bases from V and 10 bases from J, with 12 bases between. The CDR3 extends over 14 amino acids. The CDR3 bases are TGTGCCAGCAGTTACGAGGGAAGAAGATCACCCCTCCACTAT. It yields the protein CASSYEGRRSPLHY.

This clonotype showed up just a few times. The V call is TRBV20-1, the J call TRBJ2-7, with TRBD2 as a possible D gene (5 bases). Trimming cost V 5 bases and J 6 bases, with 20 bases left between them. The CDR3 consists of 14 residues. Germline V gene data show CDR1 as DFQATT and CDR2 as SNEGSKA (reference sequence). The CDR3 loop reads CSAGPDGVWGEQYF. The CDR3 DNA reads TGCAGTGCTGGACCGGACGGGGTTTGGGGCGAGCAGTACTTC.

Notes on this clonotype: One end of the junction varies from germline; a read error may be responsible. The gene calls are TRBV29-1 and TRBJ1-2, with a weak D call TRBD1 (5 bases). The CDR3 covers 13 residues. Germline-derived CDR1 and CDR2 are SQVTM and ANQGSEA. The CDR3 nucleotides read TGCAGCGTTGAGGGACCGAAGAACTATGGCTACACGTTC. It yields the protein CSVEGPKNYGYTF.

J is TRBJ1-1 and V is TRBV29-1, with 8 bases lining up with TRBD1. The CDR3 sequence is 13 residues long. Germline V lookup: CDR1 SQVTM, CDR2 ANQGSEA. The CDR3 bases are TGCAACGCTGGGACAGGCCTTATCACTGAAGCTTTCTTT. Translating it yields CNAGTGLITEAFF. The full variable domain, in which reference TRBV29-1 and TRBJ1-1 provide the parts outside the CDR3, is SAVISQKPSRDICQRGTSLTIQCQVDSQVTMMFWYRQQPGQSLTLIATANQGSEATYESGFVIDKFPISRPNLTFSTLTVSNMSPEDSSIYLCNAGTGLITEAFFGQGTRLTVV.

Comment on this clonotype: This may be a read error: a much more frequent sequence differs by one nucleotide. The genes are TRBV6-8 and TRBJ1-5; 7 bases map to TRBD1. CDR3 size: 18 residues. Germline loops: CDR1 MNHGY, CDR2 SAAAGT. V dropped 4 bases and J dropped 2; count of bases not matched to a gene: 14. As DNA, the CDR3 is TGTGCCAGCAGTTTGGCTGCCCGCAGGGGGTTTGGCAATCAGCCCCAGCATTTT. Amino acids: CASSLAARRGFGNQPQHF.

There are many counts of this clonotype. The genes are TRBV5-1 and TRBJ2-3; TRBD2 aligns across 9 bases. J was trimmed by 4 bases and V by 4 bases; bases with no gene match: 7. Germline CDR1 reads SGHRS; CDR2 reads YFSETQ. The CDR3 extends over 15 amino acids. DNA of the CDR3: TGCGCCAGCAGCAAGGGACTAGCATTAGCAGATACGCAGTATTTT. Its translation: CASSKGLALADTQYF.

This clonotype occurred many times. The chain joins TRBV5-6 to TRBJ2-2, with D unresolved. This CDR3 has 15 residues. The V and J ends lost 1 base and 0 bases respectively, with 7 bases between them. Germline V gene data show CDR1 as SGHDT and CDR2 as YYEEEE. CDR3 loop: CASSLLATNTGELFF. In DNA form, the CDR3 reads TGTGCCAGCAGCTTGTTAGCCACGAACACCGGGGAGCTGTTTTTT.

As regards this clonotype: Possible read error: a much larger clone is one base away. This rearrangement joins TRBV6-4 to TRBJ1-1, with D maybe TRBD1 (6 bases). This CDR3 spans 13 amino acids. Germline CDR1 is MRHNA and CDR2 is SNTAGT. The CDR3 reads CVSSVSGDTEAFF. The CDR3 region has the DNA TGTGTCAGCAGTGTGTCAGGGGATACTGAAGCTTTCTTT.